This T cell receptor beta chain originates from a study of blood T cell repertoires in COVID-19. Germline CDR1 reads KGHSH; CDR2 reads LQKENI. V gave up 2 bases and J gave up 4 bases; unmatched junction bases: 2. The CDR3 loop spans 15 amino acids. Assay: immunoSEQ multiplex PCR; the TCRdb copy retains only in-frame clones and omits some. Counted here are about 230,000 clones, more than 65% occurring once; the ten biggest clones make up roughly 8%. This receptor was obtained from a woman of 80 years or more with acute or convalescent COVID-19. The chain joins TRBV18 to TRBJ2-5, with 12 bases lining up with TRBD1. Sequencing was performed on peripheral blood. CDR3 nucleotides: TGTGCCAGCTCACCATGGGACAGGGGGCGAGAGACCCAGTACTTC. Encoded protein: CASSPWDRGRETQYF.